This T cell receptor (beta chain) was profiled in a study of shared clonotypes between healthy human individuals. About the research overall: Donors consisted of a couple of women and a few men between 18 and 49.

The CDR3 contains 14 residues. Germline V gene data show CDR1 as SGHTA and CDR2 as FQGNSA. After removal of 2 bases from V and 5 bases from J, the junction contained 3 bases not matched to a gene. Overall study findings and caveats: When naive CD4 clonotypes were compared across a few donors, about 4.9% were shared. The genetic and exposure-history diversity represented was limited by few donors.

Original methodology: With immunoSEQ giving junction-only sequences and no quality scores, filtering differed. Here immunoSEQ multiplex PCR was the method, and the copy in TCRdb shows in-frame clones only, minus some. That table supplies the V and J calls and clone size; D and trimming were determined from the DNA. The sample records 2 million to 2.5 million clones, approximately 95% being singletons. About this clone itself: Its antigen is as yet unknown.

V and J are TRBV7-2 and TRBJ2-4; the match to TRBD2 covers 7 bases. The source material was naive CD4+ T cells sorted from blood. Stated subset: CD45RA+ positively selected. The origin of this receptor is a man aged 18 to 30 in good health. CDR3 sequence (DNA): TGTGCCAGCAGCTTACGGGAGGCGCAAAACATTCAGTACTTC. It yields the protein CASSLREAQNIQYF.